The rows below give T cell receptor beta chains drawn from one sample of a study of cytomegalovirus exposure and HLA in healthy donors. Repertoires were generated with immunoSEQ multiplex PCR, while TCRdb's copy carries only in-frame clones and drops some. The repertoire holds approximately 130,000 clones, with around nine tenths as singletons. Material: PBMCs. The receptors were sampled from a woman aged 25-40 years in good health and CMV-seronegative. CDR3s include the opening cysteine and the closing phenylalanine or tryptophan. The order of the fields is D gene, J gene, clone size, V gene, CDR3 DNA, CDR3 protein. D genes are given only for firm matches. Size values are once, few and many counts, or a class for expanded clones, and some rows have none.

D: TRBD1; J: TRBJ2-1; size: .; V: TRBV27; DNA: TGTGCCAGCAGTTCAGACAGGGGGCTTGAGCAGTTCTTC; CDR3: CASSSDRGLEQFF
D: .; J: TRBJ1-6; size: .; V: TRBV7-2; DNA: TGTGCCAGCAGCTCAAAAGGCCCGGCCGCCCCCGGGGCCCTCCACTTT; CDR3: CASSSKGPAAPGALHF
D: TRBD1; J: TRBJ1-1; size: .; V: TRBV28; DNA: TGTGCCAGCAGTCCCGGGACAGCGAACACTGAAGCTTTCTTT; CDR3: CASSPGTANTEAFF
D: TRBD1; J: TRBJ2-3; size: .; V: TRBV5-1; DNA: TGCGCCAGCAGCCCGCGGACAGGGGTACGAGATACGCAGTATTTT; CDR3: CASSPRTGVRDTQYF
D: .; J: TRBJ2-5; size: .; V: TRBV5-1; DNA: TGCGCCAGCAGCCCATTGACAGGTGGAGTAGAGACCCAGTACTTC; CDR3: CASSPLTGGVETQYF
D: TRBD1; J: TRBJ1-6; size: .; V: TRBV27; DNA: TGTGCCAGCAGTTTAGAAGGGCAGGGGGTTTTCTATAATTCACCCCTCCACTTT; CDR3: CASSLEGQGVFYNSPLHF
D: .; J: TRBJ1-1; size: .; V: TRBV5-1; DNA: TGCGCCAGCAGCCTGACACCGAACACTGAAGCTTTCTTT; CDR3: CASSLTPNTEAFF
D: .; J: TRBJ2-7; size: .; V: TRBV5-5; DNA: TGTGCCAGCAGGGAGGGGGGGGGTTCCCACGAGCAGTACTTC; CDR3: CASREGGGSHEQYF
D: .; J: TRBJ1-6; size: .; V: TRBV28; DNA: TGTGCCAGCAGTTGGACTTTGAATTCACCCCTCCACTTT; CDR3: CASSWTLNSPLHF
D: .; J: TRBJ2-5; size: .; V: TRBV18; DNA: TGTGCCAGCTCACCCGGACAGCAAGAGACCCAGTACTTC; CDR3: CASSPGQQETQYF
D: TRBD2; J: TRBJ2-5; size: .; V: TRBV5-6; DNA: TGTGCCAGCAGCTTGGAAGCCGGGACTAGCGGGAGTAAGGAGACCCAGTACTTC; CDR3: CASSLEAGTSGSKETQYF
D: .; J: TRBJ1-1; size: .; V: TRBV18; DNA: TGTGCCAGCTCACCACAGCCCGGCAGGGTAACTGAAGCTTTCTTT; CDR3: CASSPQPGRVTEAFF
D: .; J: TRBJ1-2; size: few; V: TRBV7-8; DNA: TGTGCCAGCAGCTTAGGCCGACTGGCGGGCTATGGCTACACCTTC; CDR3: CASSLGRLAGYGYTF
D: .; J: TRBJ1-6; size: .; V: TRBV28; DNA: TGTGCCAGCATGGAGGGCTCCTATAATTCACCCCTCCACTTT; CDR3: CASMEGSYNSPLHF
D: .; J: TRBJ2-6; size: once; V: TRBV7-2; DNA: TGTGCCAGCAGCTTTCTGGGGGCCGGGGCCAACGTCCTGACTTTC; CDR3: CASSFLGAGANVLTF
D: TRBD2; J: TRBJ2-3; size: .; V: TRBV5-8; DNA: TGTGCCAGCAGCGAGTTGGCGGGGGGACTCTCTAGCACAGATACGCAGTATTTT; CDR3: CASSELAGGLSSTDTQYF
D: .; J: TRBJ2-3; size: .; V: TRBV2; DNA: TGTGCCAGCAGTGTACGGGTCTCTAGCACAGATACGCAGTATTTT; CDR3: CASSVRVSSTDTQYF